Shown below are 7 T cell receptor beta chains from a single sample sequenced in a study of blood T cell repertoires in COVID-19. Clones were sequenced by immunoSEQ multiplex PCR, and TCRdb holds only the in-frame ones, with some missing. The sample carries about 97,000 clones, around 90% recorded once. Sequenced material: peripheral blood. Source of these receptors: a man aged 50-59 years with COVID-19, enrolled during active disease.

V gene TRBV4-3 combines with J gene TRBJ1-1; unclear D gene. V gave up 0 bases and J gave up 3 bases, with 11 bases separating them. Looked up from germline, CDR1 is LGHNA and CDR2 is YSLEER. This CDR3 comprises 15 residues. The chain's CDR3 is CASSQEIRSHTEAFF. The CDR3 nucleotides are TGCGCCAGCAGCCAAGAAATTCGGTCCCACACTGAAGCTTTCTTT.

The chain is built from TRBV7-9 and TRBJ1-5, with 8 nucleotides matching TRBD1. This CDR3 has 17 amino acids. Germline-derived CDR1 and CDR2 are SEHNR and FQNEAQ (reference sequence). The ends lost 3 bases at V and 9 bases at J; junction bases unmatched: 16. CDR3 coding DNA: TGTGCCAGCAGCTTCTTTGGACAGGGCGCGCCCGGATCGCCCCAGCATTTT. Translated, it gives CASSFFGQGAPGSPQHF.

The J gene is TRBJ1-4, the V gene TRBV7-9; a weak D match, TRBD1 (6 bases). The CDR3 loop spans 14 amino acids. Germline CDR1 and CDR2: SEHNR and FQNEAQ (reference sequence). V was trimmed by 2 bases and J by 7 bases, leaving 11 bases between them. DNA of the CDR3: TGTGCCAGCAGCTTAAGGGGGGGCGGTGAAAAACTGTTTTTT. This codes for CASSLRGGGEKLFF.

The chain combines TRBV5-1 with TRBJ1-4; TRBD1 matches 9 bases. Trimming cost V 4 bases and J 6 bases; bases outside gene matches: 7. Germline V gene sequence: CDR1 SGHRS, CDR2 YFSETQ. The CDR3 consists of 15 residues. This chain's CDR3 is CASSTQGAPYEKLFF. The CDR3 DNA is TGCGCCAGCAGCACACAGGGGGCGCCTTATGAAAAACTGTTTTTT.

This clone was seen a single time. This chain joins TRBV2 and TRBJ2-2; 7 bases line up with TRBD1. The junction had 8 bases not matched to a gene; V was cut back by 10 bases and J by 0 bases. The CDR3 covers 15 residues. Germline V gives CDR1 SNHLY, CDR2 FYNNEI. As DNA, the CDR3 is TGTGCCATCGATGCCGGGACAGCGAACACCGGGGAGCTGTTTTTT. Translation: CAIDAGTANTGELFF. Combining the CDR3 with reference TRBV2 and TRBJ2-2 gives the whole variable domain EPEVTQTPSHQVTQMGQEVILRCVPISNHLYFYWYRQILGQKVEFLVSFYNNEISEKSEIFDDQFSVERPDGSNFTLKIRSTKLEDSAMYFCAIDAGTANTGELFFGEGSRLTVL.

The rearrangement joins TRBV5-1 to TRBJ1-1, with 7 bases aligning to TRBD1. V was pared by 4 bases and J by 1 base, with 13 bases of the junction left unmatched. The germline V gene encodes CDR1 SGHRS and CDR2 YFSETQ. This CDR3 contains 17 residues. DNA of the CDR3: TGCGCCAGCAGCACCCTTTCGGGACAGCATGGGAACACTGAAGCTTTCTTT. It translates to CASSTLSGQHGNTEAFF.

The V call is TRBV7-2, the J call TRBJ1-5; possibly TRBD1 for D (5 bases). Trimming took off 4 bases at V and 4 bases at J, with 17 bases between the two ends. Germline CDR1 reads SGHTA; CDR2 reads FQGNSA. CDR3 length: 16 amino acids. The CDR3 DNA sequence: TGTGCCAGCAGCTGCCGGGGGATCCGAGTGAATCAGCCCCAGCATTTT. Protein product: CASSCRGIRVNQPQHF. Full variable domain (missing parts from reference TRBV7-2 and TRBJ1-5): GAGVSQSPSNKVTEKGKDVELRCDPISGHTALYWYRQSLGQGLEFLIYFQGNSAPDKSGLPSDRFSAERTGGSVSTLTIQRTQQEDSAVYLCASSCRGIRVNQPQHFGDGTRLSIL.